The 25 T cell receptor beta chains given below trace back to one sample, sequenced in a study of metastatic and nonmetastatic thyroid tumors. Patients underwent thyroid surgery, and none had received any treatment before it. From the PCR reads, TCRdb re-called clones with MiXCR. The sample has some 26,000 clones; over 25% are singletons. Sequencing used blood. All receptors derive from a male donor with papillary thyroid cancer or a benign thyroid nodule (not recorded which). Some clones in this sample may be carry-over from other donors' samples.

Concerning this clone: A read error may produce the germline difference seen at one junction end. This chain connects TRBV7-8 to TRBJ1-2; D not resolved. In germline, CDR1 is SGHVS, CDR2 FQNEAQ. This CDR3 has 14 residues. The CDR3 here is CASILMEQNYCYTF. The CDR3 DNA follows: TGTGCCAGCATCTTAATGGAACAGAACTATTGCTACACCTTC.

This clone has at least ten counts. This may be a read error: a much more frequent sequence differs by one nucleotide. The CDR3, as DNA: TGTGCCAGCAGTGGGGCCCGACTGAGTCCCTCATCAGATACGCAGTATTTT. Translating it yields CASSGARLSPSSDTQYF. The rearrangement links TRBV6-1 to TRBJ2-3; D is uncertain. Germline-derived CDR1 and CDR2 are MNHNS and SASEGT. V was cut by 4 bases and J by 4 bases, with 21 bases left in between. The CDR3 is 17 residues long.

CDR3 in amino acids: CASSQDWAGGTYEQYF. CDR3 nucleotide sequence: TGTGCCAGCAGCCAAGATTGGGCGGGGGGGACCTACGAGCAGTACTTC. The chain carries TRBV4-2 and TRBJ2-7; 9 bases are shared with TRBD2. V shed 0 bases, J shed 2 bases, and the junction held 5 bases outside the gene matches. This CDR3 is built from 16 residues. Germline V gene lookup returns CDR1 LGHNA and CDR2 YNFKEQ.

With respect to this clone: The junction and the germline gene differ at one end; a read error may be behind it. V and J are TRBV12-3 or TRBV12-4 and TRBJ2-2; TRBD1 matches at 9 bases. The CDR3 runs to 15 residues. DNA of the CDR3: TGTGCCAGCAGAAGACAGGGGGAAAACACCGGTGAGCTGTTTTTT. Translation: CASRRQGENTGELFF.

V gene TRBV11-2 combines with J gene TRBJ2-7; 9 bases fit TRBD2. V lost 5 bases to trimming and J lost 5 bases; unmatched junction nucleotides: 7. The CDR3 length is 14 residues. Germline values: CDR1 SGHAT, CDR2 FQNNGV. CDR3 amino acids: CASSIGTSFDEQYF. The CDR3 nucleotides read TGTGCCAGCAGCATTGGGACTAGCTTCGACGAGCAGTACTTC.

This clone was observed many times. CDR3 residues: CATSALAGEWGTDTQYF. As DNA, the CDR3 is TGTGCCACCAGTGCACTAGCGGGAGAATGGGGCACAGATACGCAGTATTTT. This rearrangement joins TRBV24-1 to TRBJ2-3; 11 positions match TRBD2. This CDR3 is 17 amino acids long. Germline V gives CDR1 KGHDR, CDR2 SFDVKD. J was trimmed by 1 base and V by 5 bases; bases with no gene match: 7.

Ten or more counts support this clone. The chain uses TRBV2 and TRBJ2-1; TRBD1 aligns across 9 bases. The CDR3 spans 16 residues. Germline V gene lookup returns CDR1 SNHLY and CDR2 FYNNEI. Germline trimming cut 0 bases from V and 6 bases from J; bases unmatched to any gene: 6. The CDR3 region is CASSEAGTGRVNEQFF. The CDR3 region has the DNA TGTGCCAGCAGTGAAGCCGGGACAGGGAGGGTCAATGAGCAGTTCTTC.

V is TRBV4-1 and J is TRBJ1-2, with D hard to call. The germline V gene has CDR1 MGHRA and CDR2 YSYEKL. This CDR3 region has 12 residues. V was cut by 3 bases and J by 5 bases, with 7 bases left in between. The CDR3 reads CASSHRGYGYTF. The CDR3 DNA reads TGCGCCAGCAGCCACCGTGGTTATGGCTACACCTTC.

This clone was seen many times. The V call is TRBV4-2, the J call TRBJ2-3, with D possibly being TRBD1 (5 bases). CDR1 and CDR2 from the germline V gene are LGHNA and YNFKEQ. CDR3 size: 11 residues. V was trimmed by 11 bases and J by 3 bases, leaving 9 bases between them. CDR3 region: CAGAETDTQYF. Here the CDR3 DNA reads TGTGCCGGGGCAGAGACAGATACGCAGTATTTT.

The V and J genes are TRBV20-1 and TRBJ1-1; D unresolved. Germline V gene sequence: CDR1 DFQATT, CDR2 SNEGSKA (reference sequence). This CDR3 has 11 residues. The V end lost 8 bases, the J end lost 8 bases, and 15 bases lay between the germline ends. CDR3 nucleotides: TGCAGTTCGGGGAGTTTTGGCGAAGCTTTCTTT. It translates to CSSGSFGEAFF.

In its sample, this clone was seen many times. This chain links TRBV7-9 with TRBJ2-6; D ambiguous. V lost 7 bases and J 0 bases, leaving 16 bases between the germline ends. Germline V lookup: CDR1 SEHNR, CDR2 FQNEAQ (reference sequence). CDR3 size: 17 residues. The CDR3 DNA reads as TGTGCCAGCAACCCCCCGGGCAGGAGCTCTGGGGCCAACGTCCTGACTTTC. It yields the protein CASNPPGRSSGANVLTF.

This clone came up many times. V and J are TRBV9 and TRBJ2-2; D unclear. The germline gives CDR1 SGDLS, CDR2 YYNGEE. This CDR3 spans 15 amino acids. V was clipped by 4 bases and J by 2 bases, with 12 bases between them. The CDR3 sequence is CASSTARGNTGELFF. The CDR3 coding sequence is TGTGCCAGCAGCACTGCTCGCGGCAACACCGGGGAGCTGTTTTTT.

This clone was found a few times. This chain uses TRBV20-1 with TRBJ2-2, with 10 bases identical to TRBD1. With V trimmed by 0 bases and J by 3 bases, 1 base remained unmatched. This CDR3 contains 15 residues. CDR1 is DFQATT, CDR2 SNEGSKA, per germline (reference sequence). CDR3 sequence reads: CSARDGTGDTGELFF. CDR3 coding DNA: TGCAGTGCTAGAGATGGGACAGGGGACACCGGGGAGCTGTTTTTT.

At least ten counts were recorded for this clone. The chain combines TRBV20-1 with TRBJ2-2, with 12 bases fitting TRBD2. The CDR3 has 17 amino acids. Unmatched junction bases numbered 5, after V lost 2 bases and J lost 1 base. Germline V gives CDR1 DFQATT, CDR2 SNEGSKA (reference sequence). CDR3 amino acids: CSARRPSGRGNTGELFF. The CDR3 DNA reads TGCAGTGCTAGACGGCCTAGCGGGAGGGGGAACACCGGGGAGCTGTTTTTT.

This clone was detected many times. The V and J genes are TRBV18 and TRBJ2-2; no clear D gene. V lost 6 bases, J lost 0 bases, and 8 bases lay in between. The CDR3 runs to 14 residues. From germline, CDR1 is KGHSH and CDR2 LQKENI. In DNA form, the CDR3 reads TGTGCCAGCTCCCTCTATCCGAACACCGGGGAGCTGTTTTTT. This encodes CASSLYPNTGELFF. Variable domain in full (rest from reference TRBV18 and TRBJ2-2): NAGVMQNPRHLVRRRGQEARLRCSPMKGHSHVYWYRQLPEEGLKFMVYLQKENIIDESGMPKERFSAEFPKEGPSILRIQQVVRGDSAAYFCASSLYPNTGELFFGEGSRLTVL.

This clone has only a few counts. The V call is TRBV6-6, the J call TRBJ2-7; TRBD1 matches 9 bases. Germline CDR1 is MNHNY and CDR2 is SVGAGI (reference sequence). This CDR3 contains 15 residues. V shed 2 bases and J 4 bases; nucleotides not matched to a gene: 6. CDR3 coding DNA: TGTGCCAGCAGTTACAGGGGACAGGGAGGGTACGAGCAGTACTTC. This sequence encodes CASSYRGQGGYEQYF.

This clone was seen ten or more times. This could be a read error, since a much larger clone is one nucleotide away. This chain joins TRBV10-3 and TRBJ1-4, with no clear D. Germline V gene sequence: CDR1 ENHRY, CDR2 SYGVKD. Trimming took off 7 bases at V and 8 bases at J, with 20 bases between the two ends. There are 15 residues in the CDR3. CDR3 DNA: TGTGCCATCACGGGGATAAGGGCGGTAAGGGAAAAACTGTTTTTT. Translating gives CAITGIRAVREKLFF.

This clone has just a few counts. The rearrangement links TRBV6-1 to TRBJ2-7, with D possibly being TRBD2 (6 bases). The V end lost 4 bases, the J end lost 3 bases, and 10 bases lay between the germline ends. This CDR3 comprises 13 residues. Germline V CDR1 and CDR2: MNHNS, SASEGT. The CDR3 sequence: CASSGEVNYEQYF. DNA of the CDR3: TGTGCCAGCAGTGGGGAGGTCAACTACGAGCAGTACTTC.

This clone was observed many times. The rearrangement links TRBV7-9 to TRBJ1-4; D not resolved. Trimming pared 5 bases from V and 8 bases from J, leaving 12 bases between. Germline values: CDR1 SEHNR, CDR2 FQNEAQ (reference sequence). The CDR3 contains 13 residues. CDR3 amino acids: CASSPTGREKLFF. DNA of the CDR3: TGTGCCAGCAGCCCGACCGGAAGGGAAAAACTGTTTTTT. The full variable domain, rest sourced from reference TRBV7-9 and TRBJ1-4, is DTGVSQNPRHKITKRGQNVTFRCDPISEHNRLYWYRQTLGQGPEFLTYFQNEAQLEKSRLLSDRFSAERPKGSFSTLEIQRTEQGDSAMYLCASSPTGREKLFFGSGTQLSVL.

In this sample, this clone turned up a few times. The rearrangement links TRBV28 to TRBJ1-5; D gene ambiguous. The V end was cut by 6 bases, the J end by 7 bases, with 16 bases between. The CDR3 is made up of 14 amino acids. The V gene's germline CDR1 is MDHEN and CDR2 SYDVKM. The CDR3 nucleotides read TGTGCCAGCAGCCGAGGTCCAGTCCCCCAGCCCCAGCATTTT. Its protein product is CASSRGPVPQPQHF.

The V call is TRBV20-1, the J call TRBJ1-4, with 7 bases lining up with TRBD1. This CDR3 comprises 13 residues. Unmatched junction bases numbered 5, after V lost 5 bases and J lost 5 bases. Germline V gives CDR1 DFQATT, CDR2 SNEGSKA (reference sequence). The CDR3 coding sequence is TGCAGTGCTCCAGGGGGGGGAAATGAAAAACTGTTTTTT. The encoded protein is CSAPGGGNEKLFF.

There are many counts of this clone. This chain uses TRBV7-2 with TRBJ2-1; 9 bases align to TRBD2. This CDR3 has 17 amino acids. Germline CDR1 and CDR2: SGHTA and FQGNSA. Trimming removed 2 bases from V and 2 bases from J; junction bases left unmatched: 7. The CDR3 DNA sequence: TGTGCCAGCAGCTTATCTCGCGGGGGGGGCGCCTACAATGAGCAGTTCTTC. This translates into CASSLSRGGGAYNEQFF.

The chain uses TRBV12-3 or TRBV12-4 and TRBJ2-7; possible D gene TRBD2, 6 bases. V was clipped by 6 bases and J by 3 bases, with 18 bases between them. This CDR3 spans 15 amino acids. The CDR3 DNA sequence: TGTGCCAGCAGCCCTACTAGCTCCGGGCTCTACGAGCAGTACTTC. Protein product: CASSPTSSGLYEQYF.

This clone showed up just a few times. The V call is TRBV24-1, the J call TRBJ1-2; TRBD1 agrees at 11 bases. Trimming removed 3 bases from V and 8 bases from J; junction bases left unmatched: 13. The CDR3 has 17 amino acids. CDR1 KGHDR and CDR2 SFDVKD come from the germline V gene. Here the CDR3 reads CATSDPTSGQGVLGYTF. CDR3 coding DNA: TGTGCCACCAGTGATCCTACCTCGGGACAGGGGGTCTTAGGCTACACCTTC.

The gene calls are TRBV20-1 and TRBJ1-2; tentatively, D is TRBD1 (5 bases). Germline V CDR1 and CDR2: DFQATT, SNEGSKA (reference sequence). The CDR3 consists of 13 residues. V lost 6 bases and J 3 bases, leaving 14 bases between the germline ends. The CDR3 here is CSAPYQGYYGYTF. As DNA, the CDR3 is TGCAGTGCCCCCTACCAGGGTTACTATGGCTACACCTTC.